This T cell receptor (beta chain) is drawn from a study of blood T cell repertoires in COVID-19 (TCRdb year 2020). About the study as a whole: Samples covering the acute and convalescent phases of COVID-19 were provided by collaborators in the United States, Italy and Spain. The material from the prospective study consisted of cDNA or gDNA derived from T cells, B-cell-depleted T cells, or PBMCs. Subjects who had been exposed to COVID-19, were actively infected with it, or had recovered from it provided the deeply sampled blood TCRbeta repertoires that made up the dataset. A freely available public database, intended as a resource for researchers studying the immune response to SARS-CoV-2, is where the repertoires were released. Samples were obtained from the ongoing ImmuneRACE study (first 160 participants) and from 1,000 to 1,500 subjects provided by 6 global collaborators. The sample metadata nearly always contained a de-identified subject ID, COVID-19 status, age in years and sex. Where available, HLA class I and class II types were taken from metadata supplied by the sample provider and were not determined by assay-based typing.

Each collaborating institution followed its own protocols to collect whole blood in K2EDTA tubes. For TCRbeta analysis, collaborator samples were shipped as frozen whole blood, as isolated PBMCs, or as DNA extracted from either sample type. The CDR3 runs 16 residues from the cysteine to the phenylalanine. Only CDR3 DNA is held: 48 bases, read in frame from base 1. In the germline V gene, CDR1 corresponds to MNHEY and CDR2 to SVGEGT. Unmatched junction bases come to 7, with V trimmed by 5 bases and J by 0 bases. With respect to this clone: Its antigen target is currently unknown. Base qualities are not recorded, but no much larger clone differs from it by a single base.

The immunoSEQ Assay, a bias-controlled multiplex PCR, was used to amplify TCRbeta CDR3 regions from genomic DNA. The paper's processing steps were these. Nucleated cell counts per sample were estimated from amplification of reference gene primers within the assay. To quantify the absolute abundance of each unique TCRbeta CDR3 rearrangement, sequence reads were collapsed and filtered. For each sample, productive Simpson clonality was calculated as the square root of Simpson's diversity index across productive rearrangements. This immuneACCESS table, as held by TCRdb, lists in-frame sequences with V and J called but not all clones. Of the missing ones, under half trace to an unresolved V gene in checked studies; the others have no known cause. The DNA was the basis for D and trimming; V, J and clone size are from that table. This sample is represented by about 180,000 clones; roughly 84% of them were singletons. Under 3.5% of the sample is in the top ten clones.

Overall study results and their limits: How much clinical and demographic metadata was included differed by source and by participant, and the metadata was provided uncurated.

The sample was peripheral blood. This sequence originates from a woman in her fifties or sixties with acute or convalescent COVID-19. This sequence uses TRBV6-2 or TRBV6-3 and TRBJ1-2; 9 bases in between match TRBD1. The nucleotides are TGTGCCAGCAGTCAGATCGGGACAGGGACTAACTATGGCTACACCTTC. It codes for CASSQIGTGTNYGYTF.